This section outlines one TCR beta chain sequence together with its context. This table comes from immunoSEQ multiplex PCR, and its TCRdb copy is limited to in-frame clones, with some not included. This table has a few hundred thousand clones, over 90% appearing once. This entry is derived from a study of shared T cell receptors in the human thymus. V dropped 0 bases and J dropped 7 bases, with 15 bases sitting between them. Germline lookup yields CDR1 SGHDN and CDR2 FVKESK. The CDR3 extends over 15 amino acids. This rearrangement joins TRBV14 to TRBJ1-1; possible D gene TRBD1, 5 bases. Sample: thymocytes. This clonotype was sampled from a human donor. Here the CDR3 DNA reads TGTGCCAGCAGCCAAGAGGACCCGGGGCGAAATGAAGCTTTCTTT. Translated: CASSQEDPGRNEAFF. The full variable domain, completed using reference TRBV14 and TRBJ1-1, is EAGVTQFPSHSVIEKGQTVTLRCDPISGHDNLYWYRRVMGKEIKFLLHFVKESKQDESGMPNNRFLAERTGGTYSTLKVQPAELEDSGVYFCASSQEDPGRNEAFFGQGTRLTVV.